These 8 T cell receptor beta chains originate from one sample sequenced in a study of beta chain features in type 1 diabetes. What was sequenced were expressed TCRB transcripts, since all of the isolated RNA had been reverse transcribed. Clones were read by immunoSEQ multiplex PCR, and TCRdb kept only the in-frame ones, dropping some. This sample has about 320,000 clones; approximately 15% occur once, and the top ten carry 6.7%. The specimen sequenced was central memory CD4+ T cells from blood. The receptor source for this set is a man aged 25-40 years in good health.

The rearrangement uses TRBV11-3 and TRBJ2-3; the D is unclear. This CDR3 has 12 residues. CDR1 is SGHNT and CDR2 is YENEEA in the germline V gene. Between the trimmed V and J ends, which lost 8 bases and 0 bases, there was a span of 6 bases. This CDR3 reads CASGYSTDTQYF. CDR3 nucleotide sequence: TGTGCCAGCGGTTATAGCACAGATACGCAGTATTTT.

The chain joins TRBV6-5 to TRBJ2-3; D not certain. Germline V gives CDR1 MNHEY, CDR2 SVGAGI. V lost 6 bases, J lost 3 bases, and 13 bases lay in between. This CDR3 has 14 residues. This chain's CDR3 is CASRRIGLTDTQYF. The CDR3 DNA is TGTGCCAGCAGGCGGATTGGTCTAACAGATACGCAGTATTTT.

In this sample, this clone turned up a few times. The gene calls are TRBV2 and TRBJ1-5; possibly TRBD1 for D (6 bases). Germline CDR1 reads SNHLY; CDR2 reads FYNNEI. Deletions cut 5 bases from V and 2 bases from J, with 13 bases between. This CDR3 comprises 15 residues. The CDR3 here is CASSTGGGGNQPQHF. In DNA, the CDR3 is TGTGCCAGCAGTACGGGGGGCGGCGGCAATCAGCCCCAGCATTTT. Full variable domain (outside the CDR3, taken from reference TRBV2 and TRBJ1-5): EPEVTQTPSHQVTQMGQEVILRCVPISNHLYFYWYRQILGQKVEFLVSFYNNEISEKSEIFDDQFSVERPDGSNFTLKIRSTKLEDSAMYFCASSTGGGGNQPQHFGDGTRLSIL.

The rearrangement uses TRBV5-6 and TRBJ2-3, with D possibly matching TRBD2 (5 bases). Germline V gene sequence: CDR1 SGHDT, CDR2 YYEEEE. Trimming removed 4 bases from V and 7 bases from J, with 13 bases in between. The CDR3 has 13 amino acids. The CDR3 nucleotides read TGTGCCAGCAGCCGGACTCGTGGAAATACGCAGTATTTT. Translated, it gives CASSRTRGNTQYF.

This clone was detected only a few times. V usage is TRBV5-6 and J usage is TRBJ2-5, with D unclear. V lost 5 bases to trimming and J lost 2 bases, with 10 bases between them. The CDR3 consists of 13 residues. Germline V gene sequence: CDR1 SGHDT, CDR2 YYEEEE. The chain's CDR3 is CASSLILQETQYF. The CDR3 nucleotides read TGTGCCAGCAGTTTGATCCTACAAGAGACCCAGTACTTC.

This clone was seen more than once but under ten times. A far larger clone is just one base off, so this is likely a read error. V is TRBV4-3 and J is TRBJ2-7, with D maybe TRBD1 (5 bases). Trimming shortened V by 5 bases and J by 6 bases, and 11 bases separated the two germline ends. CDR1 is LGHNA and CDR2 is YSLEER in the germline V gene. The CDR3 runs to 12 residues. The CDR3 loop reads CASSSSGSEQYF. For the CDR3, the DNA is TGCGCCAGCAGCTCGTCAGGGTCCGAGCAGTACTTC.

A single count supports this clone. V is TRBV6-1 and J is TRBJ2-1; D gene uncertain. The V and J ends lost 0 bases and 2 bases respectively, with 8 bases between them. This CDR3 region has 15 residues. Germline CDR1 is MNHNS and CDR2 is SASEGT. Here the CDR3 reads CASSEAPGTYNEQFF. As DNA, the CDR3 is TGTGCCAGCAGTGAAGCGCCCGGAACCTACAATGAGCAGTTCTTC.

The V gene is TRBV28, the J gene TRBJ2-1; D possibly matches TRBD1 or TRBD2 (7 bases each). V lost 6 bases and J 1 base, leaving 10 bases between the germline ends. The V gene's germline CDR1 is MDHEN and CDR2 SYDVKM. The CDR3 is made up of 14 amino acids. The CDR3 loop is CASSQGGSYNEQFF. The CDR3 region has the DNA TGTGCCAGCAGCCAGGGGGGGTCCTACAATGAGCAGTTCTTC.